These 3 T cell receptor beta chains share one sample of origin, sequenced in a study of OX40 agonist ivuxolimab in advanced cancers. Clones were read by immunoSEQ multiplex PCR, and TCRdb kept only the in-frame ones, dropping some. Of over 15,000 clones detected, around 80% appear once; the ten largest clones hold 41%. This sample comprised CD4+ or CD8+ T cells sorted from blood, obtained in a trial of the OX40 agonist ivuxolimab. The receptors derive from an adult with an advanced solid tumor such as melanoma, head and neck, liver or kidney cancer.

This clone was detected only once. This CDR3 is CASSLLPGTNSPLHF. In DNA form, the CDR3 reads TGTGCCAGCAGTTTACTTCCAGGGACGAATTCACCCCTCCACTTT. This chain links TRBV28 with TRBJ1-6; D is possibly TRBD1 (5 bases). Between the trimmed V and J ends, which lost 2 bases and 7 bases, there was a span of 12 bases. The CDR3 has 15 amino acids. Germline V gene data show CDR1 as MDHEN and CDR2 as SYDVKM.

The chain uses TRBV30 and TRBJ2-1, with TRBD1 matching over 10 bases. This CDR3 has 14 amino acids. Germline CDR1 GTSNPN, CDR2 SVGIG (reference sequence). The trim removed 2 bases at V and 8 bases at J, leaving 6 bases unmatched. The DNA for the CDR3 is TGTGCCTGGAGTCAGACAGGGGGCAGGGATGAGCAGTTCTTC. Residues: CAWSQTGGRDEQFF.

The CDR3 is CASSVLAGRETQYF. CDR3 bases: TGTGCCAGCAGCGTACTAGCGGGGCGTGAGACCCAGTACTTC. The gene calls are TRBV9 and TRBJ2-5, with 9 bases aligning to TRBD2. The germline CDR1 and CDR2 sequences are SGDLS and YYNGEE. The CDR3 loop spans 14 amino acids. V was clipped by 1 base and J by 5 bases; unmatched bases: 3.